This T cell receptor beta chain emerged from a study of T cell responses to AZD1222 COVID-19 vaccine. Notes on this clone: Its specificity is not known.

Clones were read by immunoSEQ multiplex PCR, and TCRdb kept only the in-frame ones, dropping some. The table records 75,000 to 80,000 clones, about three quarters of them present only once. Whole-study findings and limits: Breadth and depth of Spike-specific TCRs rose after two AZD1222 doses. Among vaccine-associated CD4 TCRs, coverage spanned spike, with dominance at 160-218 and 743-854. Clonal diversity was possibly underestimated, and the donors were mostly white British, with more females. Only after the peak T cell response were repertoires sampled.

The CDR3 has 12 residues. Deletions cut 2 bases from V and 7 bases from J, with 6 bases between. Germline V lookup: CDR1 MNHEY, CDR2 SMNVEV (reference sequence). The chain uses TRBV27 and TRBJ1-5; D may be TRBD1 (5 bases). The starting material was peripheral blood, obtained 28 days after the second dose of the MenACWY control vaccine. The sequence was collected from an adult who received the MenACWY meningococcal vaccine as a control. The CDR3: CASSLTGQPQHF. The CDR3 nucleotides read TGTGCCAGCAGTTTAACAGGCCAGCCCCAGCATTTT.